The rows below give T cell receptor beta chains drawn from one sample of a study of read filtering for tumor transcriptome and immune sequencing. TCRdb itself ran the reads through MiXCR, one entry per CDR3 protein. Among 45,000 to 55,000 distinct CDR3 sequences listed, about 12% were seen once. Sequencing used a population of CD138-negative cells sorted from bone marrow. These receptors were collected from a donor aged 40 or over with multiple myeloma. The CDR3 runs from the conserved cysteine through the conserved F or W. The order of the fields is clone size, V gene, D gene, J gene, CDR3 protein. D genes are given only for firm matches. Clone size appears in some rows only: once, few, many, or a class for an expanded clone.

many	TRBV28	-	TRBJ2-1	CASSFGPSRNEQFF
many	TRBV6-2/TRBV6-3	TRBD1	TRBJ2-1	CASSSGGANNEQFF
many	TRBV12-3/TRBV12-4	-	TRBJ2-7	CASSRDGALFYEQYF
many	TRBV20-1	-	TRBJ2-1	CSARDRFRDSQNEQFF
many	TRBV11-2	TRBD2	TRBJ2-5	CASSRYRLAGIQETQYF
-	TRBV7-9	-	TRBJ2-5	CASGLVAQETQYF
many	TRBV20-1	-	TRBJ2-5	CSAKLGGSLAKTQYF
many	TRBV11-3	TRBD2	TRBJ2-1	CASTPGGSYNEQFF
many	TRBV24-1	TRBD2	TRBJ2-2	CATSHQNRGVTGELFF
many	TRBV7-9	-	TRBJ2-5	CASSPSRKKETQYF